The 8 T cell receptor beta chains presented below share a single source sample, sequenced in a study of T cell repertoires in cytomegalovirus infection. Which antigens these TCRs recognize remains unknown. Each CDR3 protein gets one entry after TCRdb re-called the reads with MiXCR. The repertoire holds some 920,000 distinct CDR3 sequences, with 31% as singletons. The starting material was cultured CD8+ T cells from PBMCs, obtained from culture after CMV antigen stimulation. These receptors all stem from a human donor in good health (CMV status not recorded). Some clones in this sample may be carry-over from other donors' samples.

This clonotype was seen a handful of times. The chain recombines TRBV10-3 with TRBJ1-2; a weak D match, TRBD1 (6 bases). This CDR3 has 16 residues. In germline, CDR1 is ENHRY, CDR2 SYGVKD. Deletions cut 2 bases from V and 0 bases from J, with 13 bases between. The CDR3 reads CAISEGRTEANYGYTF. DNA of the CDR3: TGTGCCATCAGTGAGGGGAGGACAGAAGCTAACTATGGCTACACCTTC.

The chain combines TRBV5-1 with TRBJ2-5; D uncertain. The CDR3 runs to 15 residues. Germline V gene data show CDR1 as SGHRS and CDR2 as YFSETQ. Trimming cost V 0 bases and J 1 base, with 10 bases left between them. CDR3 coding DNA: TGCGCCAGCAGCTTGGCGGGCAGGACCCAAGAGACCCAGTACTTC. This translates into CASSLAGRTQETQYF.

This chain uses TRBV12-3 or TRBV12-4 with TRBJ1-1; weak D call: TRBD1 (6 bases). V dropped 6 bases and J dropped 0 bases, with 14 bases sitting between them. The CDR3 is 15 residues long. The CDR3 sequence is CASRPGTMMNTEAFF. The CDR3 nucleotides are TGTGCCAGCAGGCCCGGGACAATGATGAACACTGAAGCTTTCTTT.

At least ten counts were recorded for this clonotype. This chain uses TRBV11-1 with TRBJ2-7, with D unresolved. Germline CDR1 SGHAT, CDR2 FQDESV (reference sequence). V lost 8 bases, J lost 4 bases, and 9 bases lay in between. The CDR3 has 11 amino acids. The CDR3 DNA reads as TGTGCCAGCGGACCTCCGTACGAGCAGTACTTC. It encodes CASGPPYEQYF.

This clonotype appeared a few times. The gene calls are TRBV29-1 and TRBJ2-5, with D unresolved. In germline, CDR1 is SQVTM, CDR2 ANQGSEA. The ends were cut back, 4 bases at V and 3 bases at J, with 9 bases in the middle. The CDR3 consists of 12 residues. The CDR3 spells CSVAAREETQYF. In DNA form, the CDR3 reads TGCAGCGTTGCGGCAAGGGAAGAGACCCAGTACTTC. The full variable domain, its missing parts supplied by reference TRBV29-1 and TRBJ2-5, is SAVISQKPSRDICQRGTSLTIQCQVDSQVTMMFWYRQQPGQSLTLIATANQGSEATYESGFVIDKFPISRPNLTFSTLTVSNMSPEDSSIYLCSVAAREETQYFGPGTRLLVL.

J is TRBJ1-1 and V is TRBV6-1, with 10 bases fitting TRBD1. Germline V gene sequence: CDR1 MNHNS, CDR2 SASEGT. The CDR3 length is 15 residues. The J segment lost 5 bases and the V segment lost 6 bases, leaving 9 bases of the junction unmatched. The CDR3 protein is CASRVIDRGRTEAFF. CDR3 DNA: TGTGCCAGCAGAGTAATAGACAGGGGGCGGACTGAAGCTTTCTTT.

This clonotype has at least ten counts. The chain couples TRBV7-2 to TRBJ2-7; D remains unclear. Germline CDR1 is SGHTA and CDR2 is FQGNSA. The CDR3 has 13 residues. V was shortened by 2 bases and J by 3 bases, with 8 bases between the two germline ends. The CDR3 loop is CASSLNGNYEQYF. The CDR3 DNA reads as TGTGCCAGCAGCTTAAACGGTAACTACGAGCAGTACTTC.

This chain links TRBV27 with TRBJ1-2, with D uncertain. The CDR3 contains 19 residues. Per germline, CDR1 MNHEY and CDR2 SMNVEV (reference sequence). The ends were cut back, 3 bases at V and 2 bases at J, with 25 bases in the middle. Written as DNA, the CDR3 is TGTGCCAGCAGTTTGGTCCACTCCAAGGGTTGGACCGGAAACTATGGCTACACCTTC. This gives the protein CASSLVHSKGWTGNYGYTF.